This T cell receptor beta chain stems from a study of control samples from healthy donors and cancer patients. V lost 3 bases to trimming and J lost 3 bases; unmatched junction nucleotides: 4. CDR1 is SGHDT, CDR2 YYEEEE, per germline. CDR3 length: 14 amino acids. The assay was immunoSEQ multiplex PCR, and TCRdb's table has in-frame clones only and misses some. Of under 150,000 clones listed, more than 75% were seen once; the top ten hold more than 8%. The material sequenced was blood. The rearrangement joins TRBV5-6 to TRBJ2-7; 9 bases line up with TRBD1. This receptor was taken from a man aged 35 to 55 in good health. The CDR3 loop reads CASSSGTGYYEQYF. Here the CDR3 DNA reads TGTGCCAGCAGCTCCGGGACAGGGTACTACGAGCAGTACTTC.